This T cell receptor beta chain emerged from a study of blood T cell repertoires in COVID-19. Clones were sequenced by immunoSEQ multiplex PCR, and TCRdb holds only the in-frame ones, with some missing. Of around 270,000 clones listed, roughly 86% were seen once; the top ten hold roughly 4.9%. The CDR3 runs to 14 residues. J gave up 6 bases and V 0 bases, and 4 bases lay outside the gene matches. In germline, CDR1 is GTSNPN, CDR2 SVGIG (reference sequence). Sequencing used peripheral blood. This chain uses TRBV30 with TRBJ1-4, with 7 bases lining up with TRBD1. The source is a woman aged 60-75 years with COVID-19, enrolled during active disease. DNA of the CDR3: TGTGCCTGGAGTGTGGGGACAGCCGATGAAAAACTGTTTTTT. Translation gives CAWSVGTADEKLFF.